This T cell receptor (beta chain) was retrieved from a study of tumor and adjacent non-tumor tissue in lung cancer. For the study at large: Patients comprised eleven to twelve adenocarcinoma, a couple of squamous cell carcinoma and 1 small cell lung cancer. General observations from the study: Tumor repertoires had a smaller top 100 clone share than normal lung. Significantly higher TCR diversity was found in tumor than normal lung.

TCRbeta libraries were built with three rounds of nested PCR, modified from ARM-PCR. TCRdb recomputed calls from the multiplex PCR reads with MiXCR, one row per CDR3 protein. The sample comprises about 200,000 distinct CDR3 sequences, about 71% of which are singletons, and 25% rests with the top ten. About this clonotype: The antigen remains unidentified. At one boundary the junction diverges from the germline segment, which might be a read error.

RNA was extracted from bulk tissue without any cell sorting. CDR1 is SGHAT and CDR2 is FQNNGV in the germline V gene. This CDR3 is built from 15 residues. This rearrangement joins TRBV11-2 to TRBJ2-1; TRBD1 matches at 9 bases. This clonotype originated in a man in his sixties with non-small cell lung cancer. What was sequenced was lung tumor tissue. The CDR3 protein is CANALDRGEYNEQFF. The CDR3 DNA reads TGTGCCAACGCCCTGGACAGGGGAGAGTACAATGAACAGTTCTTC.